The 2 T cell receptor beta chains in this list originate from one sample, sequenced in a study of T cell repertoires in cytomegalovirus infection. MiXCR was run by TCRdb on the reads, yielding one entry per CDR3 protein. The sample includes under 350,000 distinct CDR3 sequences, less than 25% seen only once; the top ten take roughly 19%. No cognate antigen is known for these TCRs. Sample: cultured PBMCs, taken from culture after CMV antigen stimulation. Source of these receptors: a human donor in good health (CMV status not recorded). Some clones in this sample may be carry-over from other donors' samples.

This clonotype was counted at least ten times. V usage is TRBV7-2 and J usage is TRBJ2-7; D gene uncertain. Germline CDR1 SGHTA, CDR2 FQGNSA. The CDR3 has 11 amino acids. The germline V and J ends were trimmed by 5 bases and 4 bases, with 6 bases remaining between them. This chain's CDR3 is CASSLTYEQYF. The CDR3 coding sequence is TGTGCCAGCAGCCTAACATACGAGCAGTACTTC.

Only a few counts were recorded for this clonotype. This rearrangement joins TRBV28 to TRBJ2-7; D gene unclear. V lost 2 bases and J lost 2, with 4 bases in between. There are 12 residues in the CDR3. Germline V gives CDR1 MDHEN, CDR2 SYDVKM. CDR3 residues: CASSLDTYEQYF. CDR3 coding DNA: TGTGCCAGCAGTTTAGACACCTACGAGCAGTACTTC.